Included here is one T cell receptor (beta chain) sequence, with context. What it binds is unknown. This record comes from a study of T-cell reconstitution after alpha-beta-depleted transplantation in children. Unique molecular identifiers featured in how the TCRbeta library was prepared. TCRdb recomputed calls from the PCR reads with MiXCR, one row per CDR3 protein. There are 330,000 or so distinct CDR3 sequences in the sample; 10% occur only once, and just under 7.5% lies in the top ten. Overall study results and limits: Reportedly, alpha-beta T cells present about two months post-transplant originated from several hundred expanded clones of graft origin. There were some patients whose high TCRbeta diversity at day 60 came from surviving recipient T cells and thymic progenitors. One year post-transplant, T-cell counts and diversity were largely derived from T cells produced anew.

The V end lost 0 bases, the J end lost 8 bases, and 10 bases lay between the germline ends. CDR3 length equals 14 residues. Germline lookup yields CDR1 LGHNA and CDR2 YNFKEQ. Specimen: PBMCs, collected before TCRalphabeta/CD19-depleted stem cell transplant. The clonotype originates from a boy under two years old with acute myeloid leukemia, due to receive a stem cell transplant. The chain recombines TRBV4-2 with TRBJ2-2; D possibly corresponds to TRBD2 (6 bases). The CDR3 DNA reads TGTGCCAGCAGCCAAGATTGGAGCGGGGGGGAGCTGTTTTTT. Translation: CASSQDWSGGELFF.